What follows are 19 T cell receptor beta chains derived from one specimen sequenced in a study of early T cells in non-severe SARS-CoV-2 infection. TCRdb re-called the 5' RACE reads with MiXCR, one entry per CDR3 protein. The table lists 60,000 or so distinct CDR3 sequences, around an eighth of them singletons. The specimen was whole blood. These receptors came from an adult who was a healthcare worker with PCR-confirmed SARS-CoV-2 infection or an uninfected control (not recorded which).

The rearrangement joins TRBV6-2 or TRBV6-3 to TRBJ2-5, with D tentatively TRBD1 or TRBD2 (5 bases each). The CDR3 is 18 residues long. The V end was cut by 3 bases, the J end by 2 bases, with 22 bases between. Germline values: CDR1 MNHEY, CDR2 SVGEGT. CDR3 protein: CASSYMGESLTVQETQYF. The CDR3, as DNA: TGTGCCAGCAGTTATATGGGGGAGAGCTTGACTGTACAAGAGACCCAGTACTTC.

This clonotype appeared many times. V and J are TRBV7-2 and TRBJ2-1; D might be TRBD1 (6 bases). The germline V and J ends were trimmed by 6 bases and 2 bases, with 11 bases remaining between them. CDR3 length: 14 residues. Germline V gene data show CDR1 as SGHTA and CDR2 as FQGNSA. The CDR3 is CASRGASTYNEQFF. CDR3 coding DNA: TGTGCCAGCAGGGGGGCAAGCACCTACAATGAGCAGTTCTTC.

This clonotype was recorded many times. J is TRBJ2-2 and V is TRBV10-2; 11 positions agree with TRBD1. Germline assignment: CDR1 WSHSY and CDR2 SAAADI. The CDR3 runs 19 residues. V was clipped by 6 bases and J by 6 bases; unmatched bases: 18. DNA of the CDR3: TGCGCCAGCAGGGATCCCTTCGGACAGGGGGCTAGTTTTGCCGGGGAGCTGTTTTTT. Its protein product is CASRDPFGQGASFAGELFF.

This clonotype was observed at least ten times. The rearrangement uses TRBV20-1 and TRBJ1-1; D ambiguous. The germline V gene encodes CDR1 DFQATT and CDR2 SNEGSKA (reference sequence). The CDR3 totals 14 residues. With 0 bases removed from V and 5 bases from J, the gap between germline ends came to 13 bases. In nucleotides, the CDR3 is TGCAGTGCTAGAGACCCTGGGCGGGGAACTGAAGCTTTCTTT. It specifies CSARDPGRGTEAFF.

This clonotype was recorded a few times. The J gene is TRBJ2-1, the V gene TRBV29-1, with 12 nucleotides matching TRBD2. Losses at the gene ends were 7 bases for V and 2 bases for J; bases not matched to a gene: 3. Per germline, CDR1 SQVTM and CDR2 ANQGSEA. This CDR3 spans 14 amino acids. In nucleotides, the CDR3 is TGCAGCGGCCGGACTAGCGGGGCCTACAATGAGCAGTTCTTC. It codes for CSGRTSGAYNEQFF.

This clonotype was observed many times. V usage is TRBV7-9 and J usage is TRBJ1-3; 7 nucleotides agree with TRBD1. Germline CDR1 reads SEHNR; CDR2 reads FQNEAQ (reference sequence). V dropped 7 bases and J dropped 6; count of bases not matched to a gene: 12. This CDR3 spans 15 amino acids. In DNA form, the CDR3 reads TGTGCCAGCAACCCAACAGGCAGGGGGGAAAACACCATATATTTT. This codes for CASNPTGRGENTIYF.

This clonotype was seen a few times. This sequence joins TRBV6-5 and TRBJ1-1, with D hard to call. The germline V and J ends were trimmed by 1 base and 1 base, with 10 bases remaining between them. Germline V gene sequence: CDR1 MNHEY, CDR2 SVGAGI. The CDR3 runs to 15 residues. CDR3 amino acids: CASSYLGRANTEAFF. DNA for the CDR3: TGTGCCAGCAGTTACTTAGGGAGGGCGAACACTGAAGCTTTCTTT.

This clonotype has more than one count but fewer than ten. The rearrangement joins TRBV11-2 to TRBJ2-3, with 8 bases lining up with TRBD2. The CDR3 has 16 residues. Germline loops: CDR1 SGHAT, CDR2 FQNNGV. After removal of 1 base from V and 0 bases from J, the junction contained 3 bases not matched to a gene. The CDR3 DNA sequence: TGTGCCAGCAGCTTAGCGTTAGCGGGGAGCACAGATACGCAGTATTTT. Its protein is CASSLALAGSTDTQYF.

This clonotype was observed a few times. This sequence joins TRBV7-3 and TRBJ2-1, with 14 nucleotides matching TRBD2. Germline loops: CDR1 SGHTA, CDR2 FQGTGA. The CDR3 runs to 18 residues. Unmatched junction bases numbered 9, after V lost 1 base and J lost 7 bases. DNA for the CDR3: TGTGCCAGCAGCTTAATGGCCGGGACTAGCGGGAGAGGGAATGAGCAGTTCTTC. Protein: CASSLMAGTSGRGNEQFF.

This clonotype was seen repeatedly, ten times or more. The chain combines TRBV6-1 with TRBJ2-7, with 7 positions matching TRBD1. CDR3 size: 15 residues. With V trimmed by 2 bases and J by 2 bases, 6 bases remained unmatched. Looked up from germline, CDR1 is MNHNS and CDR2 is SASEGT. The CDR3 coding sequence is TGTGCCAGCAGTGAAAGGGGGACAGAGACCTACGAGCAGTACTTC. Translation: CASSERGTETYEQYF.

The table lists this clonotype with a few counts. The rearrangement links TRBV10-2 to TRBJ2-2, with D tentatively TRBD1 or TRBD2 (5 bases each). Trimming shortened V by 9 bases and J by 0 bases, and 14 bases separated the two germline ends. Germline V gives CDR1 WSHSY, CDR2 SAAADI. This CDR3 is 15 amino acids long. The CDR3 reads CASSRDGANTGELFF. In nucleotides, the CDR3 is TGCGCCAGTAGTCGGGACGGAGCGAACACCGGGGAGCTGTTTTTT.

This clonotype was recorded a few times. This sequence joins TRBV20-1 and TRBJ2-1; 10 bases map to TRBD2. There are 15 residues in the CDR3. Germline V gives CDR1 DFQATT, CDR2 SNEGSKA (reference sequence). V shed 0 bases, J shed 2 bases, and the junction held 1 base outside the gene matches. DNA for the CDR3: TGCAGTGCTAGAGATAGCGGGAGGACCTACAATGAGCAGTTCTTC. Protein sequence: CSARDSGRTYNEQFF.

This clonotype has at least ten counts. The limits of the CDR3 on the DNA are not certain, so only TCRdb's listed CDR3 is given. CDR3 residues: CISVPEASRVLDYGYTF. The chain links TRBV7-5 to TRBJ1-2; the table assigns TRBD1, which was not confirmed against the DNA. TRBV7-5 constitutes a pseudogene. Termini included, the CDR3 measures 17 amino acids.

The table lists this clonotype with a few counts. This chain links TRBV5-5 with TRBJ1-6; D perhaps matches TRBD1 (6 bases). V was clipped by 4 bases and J by 8 bases, with 19 bases between them. This CDR3 spans 16 amino acids. From germline, CDR1 is SGHKS and CDR2 YYEKEE (reference sequence). CDR3 protein: CASSPQTGRGHSPLHF. The CDR3 region has the DNA TGTGCCAGCAGCCCACAGACAGGCCGAGGTCATTCACCCCTCCACTTT. The entire variable domain, with the rest obtained from reference TRBV5-5 and TRBJ1-6, is as follows: DAGVTQSPTHLIKTRGQQVTLRCSPISGHKSVSWYQQVLGQGPQFIFQYYEKEERGRGNFPDRFSARQFPNYSSELNVNALLLGDSALYLCASSPQTGRGHSPLHFGNGTRLTVT.

There are many counts of this clonotype. The chain is built from TRBV3-1 and TRBJ2-2; D assignment may be TRBD1 or TRBD2 (5 bases each). CDR1 LGHDT and CDR2 YNNKEL come from the germline V gene (reference sequence). The CDR3 covers 14 residues. Trimming pared 4 bases from V and 13 bases from J, leaving 19 bases between. This CDR3 reads CASSPATGTQALFF. In DNA form, the CDR3 reads TGTGCCAGCAGCCCCGCAACCGGGACGCAAGCGCTGTTTTTT. Combining the CDR3 with reference TRBV3-1 and TRBJ2-2 gives the whole variable domain DTAVSQTPKYLVTQMGNDKSIKCEQNLGHDTMYWYKQDSKKFLKIMFSYNNKELIINETVPNRFSPKSPDKAHLNLHINSLELGDSAVYFCASSPATGTQALFFGEGSRLTVL.

This chain connects TRBV7-9 to TRBJ2-7, with unresolved D. Deletions cut 2 bases from V and 4 bases from J, with 6 bases between. Per germline, CDR1 SEHNR and CDR2 FQNEAQ (reference sequence). The CDR3 is 12 residues long. The CDR3 region has the DNA TGTGCCAGCAGCTTACCCTTTTACGAGCAGTACTTC. Protein: CASSLPFYEQYF.

There are many counts of this clonotype. The rearrangement uses TRBV28 and TRBJ1-5; weak D call: TRBD1 (6 bases). The CDR3 loop spans 14 amino acids. The germline V and J ends were trimmed by 2 bases and 6 bases, with 11 bases remaining between them. CDR1 is MDHEN and CDR2 is SYDVKM in the germline V gene. Here the CDR3 reads CASSLGGAGQPQHF. The CDR3 DNA reads TGTGCCAGCAGTTTAGGGGGGGCCGGTCAGCCCCAGCATTTT.

This clonotype was detected a few times. The chain combines TRBV29-1 with TRBJ2-7, with D possibly being TRBD2 (5 bases). V was trimmed by 6 bases and J by 4 bases, leaving 7 bases between them. The CDR3 consists of 10 residues. Germline V gene sequence: CDR1 SQVTM, CDR2 ANQGSEA. CDR3 sequence: CSVEGYEQYF. The DNA for the CDR3 is TGCAGCGTCGAGGGTTACGAGCAGTACTTC.

This clonotype was found a few times. The V gene is TRBV6-2 or TRBV6-3, the J gene TRBJ1-1; perhaps TRBD1 as D (5 bases). Trimming took off 2 bases at V and 6 bases at J, with 25 bases between the two ends. The CDR3 contains 18 residues. In germline, CDR1 is MNHEY, CDR2 SVGEGT. The CDR3 DNA reads as TGTGCCAGCAGTTACAAACGGTCCCAAGCATCAGGGTCCCCTGAAGCTTTCTTT. Translation: CASSYKRSQASGSPEAFF.